Listed below are T cell receptor beta chains from one sample, sequenced in a study of response to subunit inactivated influenza vaccine. Each CDR3 protein is one row after TCRdb ran MiXCR on the RT-PCR reads. Among approximately 530,000 distinct CDR3 sequences listed, 13% were seen once. Specimen: PBMCs from blood, collected about 40 days after vaccination. All receptors come from a man in his fifties or sixties who received an inactivated influenza vaccine. Each CDR3 is given with its conserved first and last residue. The D gene is left open where the match is weak. Some rows have no size entry. The others give once, few or many, or a class for an expanded clone.

D gene: TRBD2
V gene: TRBV6-5
J gene: TRBJ2-3
clone size: few
CDR3 protein: CASSYGLAAPWDTDTQYF
CDR3 DNA: TGTGCCAGCAGTTACGGACTAGCAGCTCCCTGGGACACAGATACGCAGTATTTT

D gene: TRBD2
V gene: TRBV5-6
J gene: TRBJ2-1
clone size: NA
CDR3 protein: CASSPDPIAGAGYNEQFF
CDR3 DNA: TGTGCCAGCAGCCCCGATCCTATAGCGGGAGCGGGATACAATGAGCAGTTCTTC

D gene: TRBD1
V gene: TRBV7-9
J gene: TRBJ2-5
clone size: few
CDR3 protein: CASSVRDREGETQYF
CDR3 DNA: TGTGCCAGCAGCGTCCGGGACAGGGAAGGGGAGACCCAGTACTTC

D gene: NA
V gene: TRBV5-1
J gene: TRBJ2-3
clone size: few
CDR3 protein: CASSLVRGRFADTQYF
CDR3 DNA: TGCGCCAGCAGCTTGGTGCGGGGGCGCTTTGCAGATACGCAGTATTTT

D gene: TRBD1
V gene: TRBV7-2
J gene: TRBJ1-4
clone size: few
CDR3 protein: CASSTDRAGEKLFF
CDR3 DNA: TGTGCCAGCAGCACGGACAGGGCTGGCGAAAAACTGTTTTTT

D gene: NA
V gene: TRBV6-5
J gene: TRBJ1-4
clone size: few
CDR3 protein: CASSHGRATNEKLFF
CDR3 DNA: TGTGCCAGCAGTCACGGACGAGCAACTAATGAAAAACTGTTTTTT

D gene: TRBD2
V gene: TRBV28
J gene: TRBJ2-7
clone size: few
CDR3 protein: CASSSTGLTYEQYF
CDR3 DNA: TGTGCCAGCAGTTCTACGGGACTAACCTACGAGCAGTACTTC

D gene: NA
V gene: TRBV15
J gene: TRBJ2-5
clone size: NA
CDR3 protein: CATDFGGQSRETQYF
CDR3 DNA: TGTGCCACCGACTTTGGAGGGCAGTCCAGGGAGACCCAGTACTTC

D gene: TRBD1
V gene: TRBV12-3/TRBV12-4
J gene: TRBJ2-2
clone size: NA
CDR3 protein: CASSQSGGHGELFF
CDR3 DNA: TGTGCCAGCAGTCAATCAGGGGGCCACGGGGAGCTGTTTTTT

D gene: NA
V gene: TRBV24-1
J gene: TRBJ2-5
clone size: few
CDR3 protein: CATSDVGGAETQYF
CDR3 DNA: TGTGCCACCAGTGATGTTGGGGGAGCGGAGACCCAGTACTTC

D gene: TRBD2
V gene: TRBV12-3/TRBV12-4
J gene: TRBJ2-1
clone size: few
CDR3 protein: CASSPWGTSTNEQFF
CDR3 DNA: TGTGCCAGCAGTCCCTGGGGGACTAGCACCAATGAGCAGTTCTTC

D gene: TRBD2
V gene: TRBV12-3/TRBV12-4
J gene: TRBJ2-1
clone size: NA
CDR3 protein: CASSLPSGRRNEQFF
CDR3 DNA: TGTGCCAGCAGCCTGCCTAGCGGGAGGCGGAATGAGCAGTTCTTC

D gene: NA
V gene: TRBV5-1
J gene: TRBJ2-2
clone size: NA
CDR3 protein: CASSLALRSTGELFF
CDR3 DNA: TGCGCCAGCAGCTTGGCGCTAAGATCCACCGGGGAGCTGTTTTTT

D gene: NA
V gene: TRBV7-9
J gene: TRBJ2-1
clone size: NA
CDR3 protein: CASSPPQGLDEQFF
CDR3 DNA: TGTGCCAGCAGCCCGCCCCAGGGGTTGGATGAGCAGTTCTTC

D gene: NA
V gene: TRBV12-3/TRBV12-4
J gene: TRBJ2-1
clone size: many
CDR3 protein: CASSSGIEQFF
CDR3 DNA: TGTGCCAGCAGTTCAGGTATTGAGCAGTTCTTC

D gene: NA
V gene: TRBV30
J gene: TRBJ2-5
clone size: NA
CDR3 protein: CAWTLRGAEQETQYF
CDR3 DNA: TGTGCCTGGACTTTAAGGGGGGCTGAGCAAGAGACCCAGTACTTC

D gene: NA
V gene: TRBV30
J gene: TRBJ2-7
clone size: few
CDR3 protein: CAWGRIPAYEQYF
CDR3 DNA: TGTGCCTGGGGACGGATACCTGCCTACGAGCAGTACTTC

D gene: TRBD2
V gene: TRBV20-1
J gene: TRBJ2-7
clone size: NA
CDR3 protein: CSARKWEGRGEQYF
CDR3 DNA: TGCAGTGCTAGAAAGTGGGAGGGCCGTGGCGAGCAGTACTTC

D gene: TRBD2
V gene: TRBV6-1
J gene: TRBJ2-7
clone size: few
CDR3 protein: CASSAFRGVEQYF
CDR3 DNA: TGTGCCAGCAGTGCTTTTCGGGGGGTCGAGCAGTACTTC

D gene: NA
V gene: TRBV20-1
J gene: TRBJ2-5
clone size: few
CDR3 protein: CCARDIPRGNQETQYF
CDR3 DNA: TGCTGTGCTAGAGATATTCCTAGAGGGAACCAAGAGACCCAGTACTTC

D gene: NA
V gene: TRBV9
J gene: TRBJ2-3
clone size: few
CDR3 protein: CASSVAPGRGDTQYF
CDR3 DNA: TGTGCCAGCAGCGTAGCTCCAGGGCGCGGAGATACGCAGTATTTT

D gene: TRBD1
V gene: TRBV3-1
J gene: TRBJ2-1
clone size: NA
CDR3 protein: CASSQEKNPWDRVHNEQFF
CDR3 DNA: TGTGCCAGCAGCCAAGAGAAAAATCCGTGGGACAGGGTTCACAATGAGCAGTTCTTC

D gene: NA
V gene: TRBV11-2
J gene: TRBJ2-3
clone size: NA
CDR3 protein: CASSLSYYGTSTDTQYF
CDR3 DNA: TGTGCCAGCAGCTTATCCTATTACGGGACTAGCACAGATACGCAGTATTTT

D gene: TRBD1
V gene: TRBV4-1
J gene: TRBJ1-1
clone size: many
CDR3 protein: CASSHHPTGLKNTEAFF
CDR3 DNA: TGCGCCAGCAGCCACCATCCGACAGGGTTGAAAAACACTGAAGCTTTCTTT

D gene: NA
V gene: TRBV6-5
J gene: TRBJ2-7
clone size: few
CDR3 protein: CASSYSGRGEQYF
CDR3 DNA: TGTGCCAGCAGTTACTCGGGCCGGGGAGAGCAGTACTTC

D gene: NA
V gene: TRBV20-1
J gene: TRBJ1-1
clone size: NA
CDR3 protein: CSAPVMAEAFF
CDR3 DNA: TGCAGTGCTCCAGTCATGGCTGAAGCTTTCTTT

D gene: NA
V gene: TRBV20-1
J gene: TRBJ2-1
clone size: many
CDR3 protein: CSALGSWLYNEQFF
CDR3 DNA: TGCAGTGCTTTAGGGAGTTGGCTCTACAATGAGCAGTTCTTC

D gene: NA
V gene: TRBV20-1
J gene: TRBJ2-7
clone size: NA
CDR3 protein: CSATLLGDEQYF
CDR3 DNA: TGCAGTGCTACCCTTTTAGGGGACGAGCAGTACTTC

D gene: NA
V gene: TRBV7-9
J gene: TRBJ2-3
clone size: few
CDR3 protein: CASSLGSDPDTQYF
CDR3 DNA: TGTGCCAGCAGCTTAGGGTCCGATCCAGATACGCAGTATTTT

D gene: NA
V gene: TRBV12-3/TRBV12-4
J gene: TRBJ2-3
clone size: many
CDR3 protein: CASSYQGHSSTDTQYF
CDR3 DNA: TGTGCCAGCAGTTACCAGGGACATTCCTCCACAGATACGCAGTATTTT

D gene: NA
V gene: TRBV6-5
J gene: TRBJ2-5
clone size: few
CDR3 protein: CASSYWAGRVGETQYF
CDR3 DNA: TGTGCCAGCAGTTACTGGGCCGGCAGGGTGGGGGAGACCCAGTACTTC

D gene: TRBD2
V gene: TRBV7-6
J gene: TRBJ2-1
clone size: few
CDR3 protein: CASSIQSGSSYNEQFF
CDR3 DNA: TGTGCCAGCAGCATCCAAAGCGGGAGCTCCTACAATGAGCAGTTCTTC

D gene: TRBD2
V gene: TRBV20-1
J gene: TRBJ2-1
clone size: few
CDR3 protein: CSASQLGAGVDNEQFF
CDR3 DNA: TGCAGTGCTAGTCAATTAGGGGCGGGAGTGGACAATGAGCAGTTCTTC

D gene: TRBD2
V gene: TRBV5-1
J gene: TRBJ2-1
clone size: few
CDR3 protein: CASSGRAGGYNEQFF
CDR3 DNA: TGCGCCAGCAGCGGGCGAGCGGGAGGCTACAATGAGCAGTTCTTC

D gene: NA
V gene: TRBV4-3
J gene: TRBJ2-1
clone size: NA
CDR3 protein: CASSQDPTWPHGEQFF
CDR3 DNA: TGCGCCAGCAGCCAAGATCCCACATGGCCACACGGTGAGCAGTTCTTC

D gene: TRBD1
V gene: TRBV6-5
J gene: TRBJ2-7
clone size: NA
CDR3 protein: CASRYGTARVYEQYF
CDR3 DNA: TGTGCCAGCAGGTACGGGACAGCTCGGGTGTACGAGCAGTACTTC

D gene: NA
V gene: TRBV7-6
J gene: TRBJ2-5
clone size: NA
CDR3 protein: CASSLKPDVTQYF
CDR3 DNA: TGTGCCAGCAGCTTAAAGCCGGACGTGACCCAGTACTTC

D gene: TRBD1
V gene: TRBV5-1
J gene: TRBJ2-3
clone size: few
CDR3 protein: CASSLAWQGVTDTQYF
CDR3 DNA: TGCGCCAGCAGCTTGGCTTGGCAGGGGGTAACAGATACGCAGTATTTT

D gene: NA
V gene: TRBV6-5
J gene: TRBJ2-7
clone size: few
CDR3 protein: CASSYSWGYEQYF
CDR3 DNA: TGTGCCAGCAGTTACTCTTGGGGCTACGAGCAGTACTTC

D gene: NA
V gene: TRBV20-1
J gene: TRBJ2-2
clone size: many
CDR3 protein: CSARDPVGELFF
CDR3 DNA: TGCAGTGCTAGAGATCCTGTCGGGGAGCTGTTTTTT

D gene: NA
V gene: TRBV5-1
J gene: TRBJ2-3
clone size: few
CDR3 protein: CASRDGVTPDTQYF
CDR3 DNA: TGCGCCAGCAGAGACGGTGTTACTCCAGATACGCAGTATTTT